The 16 T cell receptor beta chains presented below share a single source sample, sequenced in a study of CD8 T cells in Susac syndrome. An input of roughly 0.5 to 1 ug of RNA was subjected to reverse transcription using random hexamers. TCRdb re-derived calls from the immunoSEQ multiplex PCR reads in MiXCR, one entry per CDR3 protein. The data contain under 150,000 distinct CDR3 sequences, approximately 94% of them seen just once; the ten biggest clones take up more than 0.075%. Material: CD4+ T cells from PBMCs. The receptors were sampled from a human donor with Susac syndrome.

This rearrangement joins TRBV6-5 to TRBJ2-1, with D perhaps TRBD2 (6 bases). Germline CDR1 MNHEY, CDR2 SVGAGI. V was cut by 8 bases and J by 3 bases, with 17 bases left in between. CDR3 length: 15 residues. CDR3 coding DNA: TGTGCCAGCTCCCCCGACTGGGGGGTCTACAATGAGCAGTTCTTC. Its protein product is CASSPDWGVYNEQFF.

The rearrangement links TRBV29-1 to TRBJ1-4; D uncertain. The germline gives CDR1 SQVTM, CDR2 ANQGSEA. CDR3 size: 12 residues. Trimming pared 3 bases from V and 6 bases from J, leaving 8 bases between. CDR3 in amino acids: CSVDLGYEKLFF. CDR3 sequence (DNA): TGCAGCGTTGATCTGGGGTATGAAAAACTGTTTTTT.

The chain carries TRBV9 and TRBJ2-5, with 7 nucleotides matching TRBD1. Germline-derived CDR1 and CDR2 are SGDLS and YYNGEE. V trimming: 3 bases; J trimming: 5 bases; junction bases outside the gene matches: 7. This CDR3 is built from 14 residues. CDR3 bases: TGTGCCAGCAGCGCGATAGGGACAGCGGAGACCCAGTACTTC. It translates to CASSAIGTAETQYF.

This clonotype was recorded once. The chain recombines TRBV29-1 with TRBJ2-7, with D perhaps given as TRBD1 or TRBD2 (5 bases each). This CDR3 is built from 12 residues. CDR1 is SQVTM and CDR2 is ANQGSEA in the germline V gene. The V gene lost 5 bases and the J gene lost 0 bases, with 8 bases spanning the gap. The CDR3 protein is CSVRDGSYEQYF. CDR3 in DNA: TGCAGCGTTAGGGACGGCTCCTACGAGCAGTACTTC.

Only one count was recorded for this clonotype. The gene calls are TRBV4-1 and TRBJ1-4; unclear D gene. The V gene's germline CDR1 is MGHRA and CDR2 YSYEKL. The CDR3 is 14 residues long. The V end lost 1 base, the J end lost 8 bases, and 11 bases lay between the germline ends. CDR3 residues: CASSQAQREEKLFF. The CDR3 DNA reads TGCGCCAGCAGCCAAGCTCAGAGGGAAGAAAAACTGTTTTTT.

In DNA, the CDR3 is TGTGCCAGCAGCTACCAAGCGGGAGCCGGCGGGGAGCTGTTTTTT. This translates into CASSYQAGAGGELFF. The chain uses TRBV11-2 and TRBJ2-2, with TRBD2 matching 8 bases. V shed 4 bases and J 7 bases; nucleotides not matched to a gene: 8. Looked up from germline, CDR1 is SGHAT and CDR2 is FQNNGV. The CDR3 extends over 15 amino acids. The full variable domain, in which reference TRBV11-2 and TRBJ2-2 provide the parts outside the CDR3, is EAGVAQSPRYKIIEKRQSVAFWCNPISGHATLYWYQQILGQGPKLLIQFQNNGVVDDSQLPKDRFSAERLKGVDSTLKIQPAKLEDSAVYLCASSYQAGAGGELFFGEGSRLTVL.

The rearrangement joins TRBV4-1 to TRBJ1-1, with a possible D match to TRBD1 (6 bases). Germline V gene lookup returns CDR1 MGHRA and CDR2 YSYEKL. Trimming removed 2 bases at V and 6 bases at J, with 22 bases between. The CDR3 totals 17 residues. The CDR3 nucleotides are TGCGCCAGCAGCCAACGCCTAAGCAGGGGCCCACTGGCTGAAGCTTTCTTT. Residues: CASSQRLSRGPLAEAFF.

The CDR3 nucleotides are TGTGCCAGCAGTTCCGCGTTAGCGACCAAAAACATTCAGTACTTC. This codes for CASSSALATKNIQYF. The V gene is TRBV12-3 or TRBV12-4, the J gene TRBJ2-4, with D possibly TRBD2 on 5 matching bases. Trimming pared 4 bases from V and 2 bases from J, leaving 12 bases between. The CDR3 covers 15 residues.

This clonotype has a single count. The chain combines TRBV5-1 with TRBJ2-3; D may match TRBD1 or TRBD2 (6 bases each). The CDR3 is 15 amino acids. Looked up from germline, CDR1 is SGHRS and CDR2 is YFSETQ. V was pared by 2 bases and J by 5 bases, with 15 bases between. The CDR3 sequence: CASSFEQGGIDTQYF. As DNA, the CDR3 is TGCGCCAGCAGCTTCGAACAGGGAGGAATAGATACGCAGTATTTT.

The genes are TRBV3-1 and TRBJ2-6, with unresolved D. CDR3 length equals 14 residues. V gave up 3 bases and J gave up 2 bases, with 5 bases separating them. Germline CDR1 reads LGHDT; CDR2 reads YNNKEL (reference sequence). The CDR3 is CASSQQTGANVLTF. In DNA form, the CDR3 reads TGTGCCAGCAGCCAGCAGACTGGGGCCAACGTCCTGACTTTC. Based on the CDR3 plus reference TRBV3-1 and TRBJ2-6, the full variable domain is DTAVSQTPKYLVTQMGNDKSIKCEQNLGHDTMYWYKQDSKKFLKIMFSYNNKELIINETVPNRFSPKSPDKAHLNLHINSLELGDSAVYFCASSQQTGANVLTFGAGSRLTVL.

The chain has TRBV20-1 and TRBJ2-1; D is perhaps TRBD2 (6 bases). With 7 bases removed from V and 0 bases from J, the gap between germline ends came to 28 bases. Germline CDR1 and CDR2: DFQATT and SNEGSKA (reference sequence). The CDR3 has 19 residues. The DNA of the CDR3 is TGCAGTGTTAAGGCATATAGCGGCCGAACCCCTCACTCCTACAATGAGCAGTTCTTC. Amino acid sequence: CSVKAYSGRTPHSYNEQFF.

This chain connects TRBV20-1 to TRBJ1-1, with D tentatively TRBD1 (6 bases). Germline CDR1 is DFQATT and CDR2 is SNEGSKA (reference sequence). V gave up 6 bases and J gave up 1 base, with 18 bases separating them. The CDR3 is 15 residues long. The CDR3 reads CSASEPRTANTEAFF. The CDR3 DNA reads as TGCAGTGCCAGTGAACCTCGGACAGCGAACACTGAAGCTTTCTTT.

This chain uses TRBV12-3 or TRBV12-4 with TRBJ1-2; no clear D gene. The V gene lost 4 bases and the J gene lost 4 bases, with 4 bases spanning the gap. The CDR3 spans 11 residues. The CDR3, as DNA: TGTGCCAGCAGTTGGCGCTATGGCTACACCTTC. It yields the protein CASSWRYGYTF.

The CDR3 region has the DNA TGCGCCAGCAGCCTAGGACCTCCGCCCTCCTACGAGCAGTACTTC. Its protein is CASSLGPPPSYEQYF. The chain has TRBV5-1 and TRBJ2-7; D is ambiguous. Trimming removed 4 bases at V and 0 bases at J, with 14 bases between. The CDR3 runs to 15 residues. Germline V gene sequence: CDR1 SGHRS, CDR2 YFSETQ.

V and J are TRBV5-1 and TRBJ2-3; 9 positions agree with TRBD2. The CDR3 totals 17 residues. Germline loops: CDR1 SGHRS, CDR2 YFSETQ. The trim removed 4 bases at V and 5 bases at J, leaving 14 bases unmatched. In DNA form, the CDR3 reads TGCGCCAGCAGCAGCTCCGGGACTAGCATCCTTGTAGATACGCAGTATTTT. It codes for CASSSSGTSILVDTQYF.

The chain employs TRBV6-5 and TRBJ2-1; 7 positions agree with TRBD2. The V gene end was trimmed by 6 bases and the J gene end by 1 base; junction bases not matched to a gene: 6. Germline assignment: CDR1 MNHEY and CDR2 SVGAGI. CDR3 size: 15 residues. CDR3 sequence: CASRGVGRSYNEQFF. Written as DNA, the CDR3 is TGTGCCAGCAGGGGGGTCGGGAGGTCCTACAATGAGCAGTTCTTC.